The rows below give T cell receptor beta chains drawn from one sample of a study of blood T cell repertoires in COVID-19. The data were produced by immunoSEQ multiplex PCR, yet TCRdb's version contains in-frame clones alone and is incomplete. The repertoire holds about 200,000 clones, with approximately 86% as singletons. The specimen sequenced was peripheral blood. All receptors derive from a man in his sixties with acute or convalescent COVID-19. The CDR3 runs from the conserved cysteine through the conserved F or W. A D gene is named only where the DNA matches it firmly. Rows may omit the clone size; those that give it use once, few, many or a size class.

V gene,clone size,J gene,D gene,CDR3 length,CDR3 protein,CDR3 DNA
TRBV19,.,TRBJ1-2,.,14,CASSIVSGESGYTF,TGTGCCAGTAGTATAGTATCCGGGGAGAGTGGCTACACCTTC
TRBV19,.,TRBJ2-1,TRBD1,15,CASCTDRGRDNEQFF,TGTGCCAGTTGCACAGACAGGGGCCGGGACAATGAGCAGTTCTTC
TRBV15,.,TRBJ2-5,.,16,CATSRAPRGYQETQYF,TGTGCCACCAGCAGGGCCCCCCGCGGGTACCAAGAGACCCAGTACTTC
TRBV7-9,few,TRBJ1-1,TRBD1,16,CASSLYGQGAPTEAFF,TGTGCCAGCAGCTTATATGGTCAGGGGGCGCCTACTGAAGCTTTCTTT
TRBV28,.,TRBJ2-7,TRBD2,15,CASPPSGGPTYEQYF,TGTGCCAGCCCTCCTAGCGGGGGGCCAACCTACGAGCAGTACTTC
TRBV7-8,.,TRBJ2-3,TRBD2,18,CASSLAREVAGATDTQYF,TGTGCCAGCAGCTTAGCGCGTGAGGTAGCGGGGGCGACAGATACGCAGTATTTT
TRBV6-5,once,TRBJ2-2,TRBD2,16,CASSYSSGGPRVELFF,TGTGCCAGCAGTTACTCTAGCGGGGGGCCCCGGGTGGAGCTGTTTTTT
TRBV6-5,.,TRBJ1-2,.,12,CASSSAGDGYTF,TGTGCCAGCAGTTCCGCAGGGGATGGCTACACCTTC
TRBV27,.,TRBJ1-2,TRBD1,15,CASAPQGGLNYGYTF,TGTGCCAGCGCCCCACAGGGGGGCCTTAACTATGGCTACACCTTC
TRBV24-1,many,TRBJ2-1,TRBD1,13,CATSLQGRNEQFF,TGTGCCACCAGTTTACAGGGGCGGAATGAGCAGTTCTTC
TRBV19,once,TRBJ1-5,.,13,CATAGSPNQPQHF,TGTGCCACCGCGGGGAGCCCCAATCAGCCCCAGCATTTT
TRBV2,.,TRBJ2-7,.,11,CASRVTYEQYF,TGTGCCAGCCGCGTAACCTACGAGCAGTACTTC
TRBV6-2/TRBV6-3,few,TRBJ2-7,.,13,CASSHQGSYEQYF,TGTGCCAGCAGTCACCAGGGGAGCTACGAGCAGTACTTC
TRBV6-5,.,TRBJ1-1,.,15,CASSYRERGNTEAFF,TGTGCCAGCAGTTACCGAGAAAGAGGTAACACTGAAGCTTTCTTT
TRBV28,.,TRBJ1-6,TRBD1,15,CASSSPGQGPPPLHF,TGTGCCAGCAGCTCTCCTGGACAGGGACCGCCACCCCTCCACTTT
TRBV7-3,.,TRBJ1-2,.,13,CASSSEGVVGYTF,TGTGCCAGCAGCTCGGAGGGCGTCGTGGGCTACACCTTC
TRBV6-5,.,TRBJ2-1,TRBD1,15,CASSPQGQGVNEQFF,TGTGCCAGCAGTCCCCAGGGACAGGGGGTAAATGAGCAGTTCTTC
TRBV5-6,many,TRBJ1-5,TRBD1,19,CASSLSRQGARYSNQPQHF,TGTGCCAGCAGCCTATCTCGACAGGGGGCCCGATATAGCAATCAGCCCCAGCATTTT
TRBV25-1,.,TRBJ2-3,.,12,CASSERGDTQYF,TGTGCCAGCAGTGAAAGGGGGGATACGCAGTATTTT
TRBV4-1,.,TRBJ1-5,TRBD1,17,CASSQGGQGHFNQPQHF,TGCGCCAGCAGCCAAGGTGGACAGGGCCACTTCAATCAGCCCCAGCATTTT
TRBV27,.,TRBJ2-3,TRBD2,17,CASSLIRLAGVTDTQYF,TGTGCCAGCAGTTTAATTCGGCTAGCGGGGGTCACAGATACGCAGTATTTT
TRBV19,.,TRBJ2-7,TRBD1,16,CASSIAPGTGLNEQYF,TGTGCCAGTAGTATCGCGCCAGGGACAGGCCTAAACGAGCAGTACTTC
TRBV6-6,.,TRBJ2-5,.,13,CASSPMGWETQYF,TGTGCCAGCAGCCCGATGGGCTGGGAGACCCAGTACTTC